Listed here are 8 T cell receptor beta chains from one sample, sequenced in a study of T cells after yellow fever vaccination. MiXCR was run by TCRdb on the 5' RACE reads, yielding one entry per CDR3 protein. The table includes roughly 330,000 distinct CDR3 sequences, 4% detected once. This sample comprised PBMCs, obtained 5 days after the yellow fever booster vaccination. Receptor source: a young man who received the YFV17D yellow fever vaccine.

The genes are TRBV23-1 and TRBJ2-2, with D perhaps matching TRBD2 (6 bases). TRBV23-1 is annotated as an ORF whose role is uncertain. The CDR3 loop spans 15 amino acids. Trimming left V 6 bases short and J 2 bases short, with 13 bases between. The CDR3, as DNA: TGCGCCAGCAGCTTTCGGCGGGGAAACACCGGGGAGCTGTTTTTT. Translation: CASSFRRGNTGELFF.

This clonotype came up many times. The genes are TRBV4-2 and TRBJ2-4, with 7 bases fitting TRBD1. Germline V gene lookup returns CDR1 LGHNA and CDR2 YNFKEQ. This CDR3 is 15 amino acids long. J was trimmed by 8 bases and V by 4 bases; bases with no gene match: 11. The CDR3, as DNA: TGTGCCAGCAGCCCACCCCCAGGGGGTCCGGACATTCAGTACTTC. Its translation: CASSPPPGGPDIQYF.

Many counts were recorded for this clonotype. The CDR3 coding sequence is TGCGCCAGCTCCTCAACGGGGGGCTACAATGAGCAGTTCTTC. It yields the protein CASSSTGGYNEQFF. V and J are TRBV5-1 and TRBJ2-1; TRBD2 matches at 7 bases. The CDR3 sequence is 14 residues long. Germline lookup yields CDR1 SGHRS and CDR2 YFSETQ. With V trimmed by 7 bases and J by 3 bases, 7 bases remained unmatched.

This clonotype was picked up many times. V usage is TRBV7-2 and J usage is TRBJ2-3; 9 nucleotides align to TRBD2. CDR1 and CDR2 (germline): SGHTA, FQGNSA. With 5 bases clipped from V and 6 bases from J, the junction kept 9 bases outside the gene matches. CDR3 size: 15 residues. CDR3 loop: CASSRGGVGTDTQYF. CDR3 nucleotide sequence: TGTGCCAGCAGCCGCGGGGGGGTCGGTACGGATACGCAGTATTTT.

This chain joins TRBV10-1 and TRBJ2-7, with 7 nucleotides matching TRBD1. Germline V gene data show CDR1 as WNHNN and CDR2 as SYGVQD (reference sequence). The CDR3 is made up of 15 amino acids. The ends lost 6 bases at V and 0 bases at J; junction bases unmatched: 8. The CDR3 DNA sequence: TGCGCCAGCAGCCAAGACAGGGATAGCTCCTACGAGCAGTACTTC. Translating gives CASSQDRDSSYEQYF.

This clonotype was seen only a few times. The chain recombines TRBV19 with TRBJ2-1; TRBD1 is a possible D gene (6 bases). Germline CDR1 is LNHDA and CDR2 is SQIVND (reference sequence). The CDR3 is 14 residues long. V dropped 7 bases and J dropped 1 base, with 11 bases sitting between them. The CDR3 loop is CASKEQGSYNEQFF. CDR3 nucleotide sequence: TGTGCCAGTAAAGAACAGGGATCCTACAATGAGCAGTTCTTC.

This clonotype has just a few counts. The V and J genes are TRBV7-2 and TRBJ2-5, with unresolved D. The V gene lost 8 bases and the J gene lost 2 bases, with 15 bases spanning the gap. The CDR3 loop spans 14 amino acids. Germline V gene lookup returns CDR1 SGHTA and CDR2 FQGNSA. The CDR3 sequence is CASAPRDNQETQYF. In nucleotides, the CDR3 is TGTGCCAGCGCCCCCCGAGACAATCAAGAGACCCAGTACTTC. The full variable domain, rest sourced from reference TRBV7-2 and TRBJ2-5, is GAGVSQSPSNKVTEKGKDVELRCDPISGHTALYWYRQSLGQGLEFLIYFQGNSAPDKSGLPSDRFSAERTGGSVSTLTIQRTQQEDSAVYLCASAPRDNQETQYFGPGTRLLVL.

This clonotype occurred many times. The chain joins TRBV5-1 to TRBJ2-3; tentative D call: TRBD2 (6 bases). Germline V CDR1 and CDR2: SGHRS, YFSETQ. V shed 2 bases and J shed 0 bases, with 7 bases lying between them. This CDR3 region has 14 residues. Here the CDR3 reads CASSLLASTDTQYF. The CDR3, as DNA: TGCGCCAGCAGCTTACTAGCTAGCACAGATACGCAGTATTTT.